The rows below give T cell receptor beta chains drawn from one sample of a study of shared clonotypes between healthy human individuals. The assay was immunoSEQ multiplex PCR, and TCRdb's table has in-frame clones only and misses some. The sample comprises 650,000 to 800,000 clones, 72% of which are singletons, and approximately 1.7% rests with the top ten. The sequenced sample was memory CD4+ T cells sorted from blood. All receptors come from a woman in her 30s in good health. Each CDR3 is given with its conserved first and last residue. A D gene is named only where the DNA matches it firmly. Clone sizes are given selectively: once, few, many, or a class where the clone is expanded.

>NA|TRBJ1-1|NA|TRBV11-2
CASSLEAMNTEAFF
TGTGCCAGCAGCTTAGAGGCTATGAACACTGAAGCTTTCTTT
>NA|TRBJ1-6|NA|TRBV2
CASTPGTGSPLHF
TGTGCCAGCACCCCGGGCACCGGGTCGCCCCTCCACTTT
>NA|TRBJ2-7|TRBD1|TRBV28
CATKTFGTGSYEQYF
TGTGCCACCAAAACCTTCGGGACAGGGTCCTACGAGCAGTACTTC
>NA|TRBJ1-4|TRBD1|TRBV2
CASSDPGQGTSNEKLFF
TGTGCCAGCAGCGATCCGGGACAGGGTACGTCTAATGAAAAACTGTTTTTT
>NA|TRBJ1-3|TRBD1|TRBV5-6
CASSLGQATGNTIYF
TGTGCCAGCAGTTTAGGACAGGCTACAGGAAACACCATATATTTT
>NA|TRBJ1-1|NA|TRBV5-8
CASSFFPMNTEAFF
TGTGCCAGCAGCTTTTTTCCTATGAACACTGAAGCTTTCTTT
>NA|TRBJ2-2|NA|TRBV11-2
CASSSGDRRGGELFF
TGTGCCAGCAGCTCGGGGGACCGGAGGGGCGGGGAGCTGTTTTTT
>NA|TRBJ1-4|NA|TRBV29-1
CSVVSPDEKLFF
TGCAGCGTTGTGAGCCCGGATGAAAAACTGTTTTTT
>NA|TRBJ1-4|TRBD1|TRBV25-1
CASSERDRLHEKLFF
TGTGCCAGCAGTGAGAGGGACAGACTGCATGAAAAACTGTTTTTT
>few|TRBJ2-3|NA|TRBV5-1
CASSFANDGTDTQYF
TGCGCCAGCAGCTTCGCCAACGACGGAACAGATACGCAGTATTTT
>NA|TRBJ2-1|TRBD1|TRBV11-2
CASSLTDRVGYNEQFF
TGTGCCAGCAGCCTAACCGACAGGGTCGGGTACAATGAGCAGTTCTTC
>NA|TRBJ1-2|NA|TRBV12-1
CASSATIRTGYWGYTF
TGTGCCAGCAGCGCCACAATAAGGACAGGGTATTGGGGCTACACCTTC
>NA|TRBJ1-2|NA|TRBV18
CASSAQTVNYGYTF
TGTGCCAGCTCAGCCCAAACAGTTAACTATGGCTACACCTTC